This is a list of T cell receptor beta chains from one sample in a study of OX40 agonist ivuxolimab in advanced cancers. This table comes from immunoSEQ multiplex PCR, and its TCRdb copy is limited to in-frame clones, with some not included. Of tens of thousands of clones in the sample, 85% were seen once. The source was CD4+ or CD8+ T cells sorted from blood, collected in a trial of the OX40 agonist ivuxolimab. The receptors shown here come from an adult with an advanced solid tumor such as melanoma, head and neck, liver or kidney cancer. Both conserved end residues are part of each CDR3.

V: TRBV28; J: TRBJ2-5; CDR3: CASKGGAGETQYF
V: TRBV6-6; J: TRBJ2-7; CDR3: CASSSTQGVEQYF
V: TRBV7-9; J: TRBJ2-1; CDR3: CASSLRTGAYNEQFF
V: TRBV4-1; J: TRBJ2-4; CDR3: CASSQGGPGAKNIQYF
V: TRBV7-9; J: TRBJ2-2; CDR3: CASSLEGQGFGELFF
V: TRBV4-1; J: TRBJ1-1; CDR3: CASSQDRGQGAFF
V: TRBV6-1; J: TRBJ2-7; CDR3: CASSVGLLPYEQYF
V: TRBV7-2; J: TRBJ1-5; CDR3: CASSLRGTVDPQHF
V: TRBV7-2; J: TRBJ1-2; CDR3: CASSLDVGGSRGYTF
V: TRBV7-2; J: TRBJ1-5; CDR3: CASSPHTVWGNQPQHF
V: TRBV7-2; J: TRBJ1-1; CDR3: CASSLGTGRTEAFF
V: TRBV7-9; J: TRBJ2-3; CDR3: CASSIQGADTQYF
V: TRBV5-4; J: TRBJ1-2; CDR3: CASSLGGAGGGYTF
V: TRBV6-5; J: TRBJ1-3; CDR3: CASSYSNPSGNTIYF
V: TRBV6-1; J: TRBJ1-4; CDR3: CASSEAGGQGGFSVVF
V: TRBV5-4; J: TRBJ1-3; CDR3: CASSLGSDRSYSGNTIYF
V: TRBV6-1; J: TRBJ1-6; CDR3: CASSEAINSPLHF
V: TRBV5-1; J: TRBJ2-7; CDR3: CASSARDRDPQYF
V: TRBV14; J: TRBJ2-1; CDR3: CASSPFEGAVYNEQFF
V: TRBV6-6; J: TRBJ1-2; CDR3: CASSTGPYGYTF
V: TRBV7-3; J: TRBJ1-1; CDR3: CASRSTGVNTEAFF
V: TRBV19; J: TRBJ1-1; CDR3: CASNIRALGNTEAFF
V: TRBV6-1; J: TRBJ2-7; CDR3: CASSLYEQYF
V: TRBV7-2; J: TRBJ1-2; CDR3: CASSLAGTDYGYTF
V: TRBV15; J: TRBJ1-3; CDR3: CATSRGRGPIYF
V: TRBV2; J: TRBJ2-1; CDR3: CASSESSGMNEQFF
V: TRBV5-1; J: TRBJ1-5; CDR3: CASSLTAGEQPQHF
V: TRBV7-8; J: TRBJ2-1; CDR3: CASSASSSAPAYNEQFF
V: TRBV6-6; J: TRBJ1-1; CDR3: CASSLRGNTEAFF
V: TRBV5-4; J: TRBJ2-7; CDR3: CASSSMDGRTYEQYF
V: TRBV9; J: TRBJ2-3; CDR3: CASSASWVILGADTQYF
V: TRBV7-9; J: TRBJ2-7; CDR3: CASSQTSRLSSYEQYF
V: TRBV11-2; J: TRBJ1-1; CDR3: CASSLVMVDLMNTEAFF
V: TRBV11-3; J: TRBJ2-1; CDR3: CASSLGDTSGYNEQFF
V: TRBV30; J: TRBJ2-1; CDR3: CAWSVLANSYNEQFF
V: TRBV5-4; J: TRBJ2-7; CDR3: CASSSRTRLAGSSYEQYF
V: TRBV10-2; J: TRBJ1-2; CDR3: CAIMGGTNYGYTF
V: TRBV19; J: TRBJ2-6; CDR3: CASSPPSVDTGANVLTF
V: TRBV29-1; J: TRBJ1-1; CDR3: CSFVGGREGAFF
V: TRBV4-1; J: TRBJ2-3; CDR3: CASSQGFSGGIRDTQYF
V: TRBV28; J: TRBJ2-7; CDR3: CASSSRGGVRQYF
V: TRBV5-4; J: TRBJ2-7; CDR3: CASSLGTSGGEQYF
V: TRBV4-2; J: TRBJ1-1; CDR3: CASSLDPTNTEAFF
V: TRBV6-1; J: TRBJ2-3; CDR3: CASRLQGGSGDTQYF
V: TRBV4-3; J: TRBJ1-4; CDR3: CASSHSRQAVGEKLFF
V: TRBV27; J: TRBJ1-5; CDR3: CASSLSLGVPAQPQHF
V: TRBV7-8; J: TRBJ1-4; CDR3: CASSLTGGTDANEKLFF
V: TRBV2; J: TRBJ2-7; CDR3: CASRLMGYEQYF
V: TRBV5-1; J: TRBJ2-2; CDR3: CASNRLRPNTGELFF
V: TRBV25-1; J: TRBJ1-6; CDR3: CASSGGGRNSPLHF
V: TRBV19; J: TRBJ2-1; CDR3: CASSMGQGKNEQFF